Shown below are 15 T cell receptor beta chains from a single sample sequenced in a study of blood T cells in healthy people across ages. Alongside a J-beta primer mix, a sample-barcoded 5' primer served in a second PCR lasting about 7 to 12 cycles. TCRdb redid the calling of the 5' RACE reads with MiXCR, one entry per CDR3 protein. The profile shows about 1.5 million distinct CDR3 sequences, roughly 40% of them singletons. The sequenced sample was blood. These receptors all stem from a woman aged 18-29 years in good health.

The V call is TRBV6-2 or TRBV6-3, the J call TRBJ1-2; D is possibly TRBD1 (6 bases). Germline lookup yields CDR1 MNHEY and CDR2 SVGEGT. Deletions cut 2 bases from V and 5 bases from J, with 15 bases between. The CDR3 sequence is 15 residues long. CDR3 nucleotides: TGTGCCAGCAGTTACGTGGGGGCGCCTCGGTATGGCTACACCTTC. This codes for CASSYVGAPRYGYTF.

CDR3 DNA: TGTGCCAGCAGCTTAGGACAGGGGGGTTACAATGAGCAGTACTTC. This encodes CASSLGQGGYNEQYF. The rearrangement joins TRBV11-3 to TRBJ2-7, with 9 bases lining up with TRBD1. The CDR3 totals 15 residues. V trimming: 1 base; J trimming: 7 bases; junction bases outside the gene matches: 8. Per germline, CDR1 SGHNT and CDR2 YENEEA.

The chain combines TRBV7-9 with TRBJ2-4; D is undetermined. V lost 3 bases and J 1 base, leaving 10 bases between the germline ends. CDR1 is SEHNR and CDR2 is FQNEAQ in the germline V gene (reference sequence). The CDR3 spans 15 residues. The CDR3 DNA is TGTGCCAGCAGCTTCGCCGAGGCGGCCAAAAACATTCAGTACTTC. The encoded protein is CASSFAEAAKNIQYF.

The CDR3 DNA is TGTGCCAGCAGCCTACACACCGGGACGGGAGATGAAAAACTGTTTTTT. This gives the protein CASSLHTGTGDEKLFF. This sequence joins TRBV11-2 and TRBJ1-4; D may be TRBD1 (5 bases). Germline CDR1 reads SGHAT; CDR2 reads FQNNGV. Trimming took off 5 bases at V and 6 bases at J, with 19 bases between the two ends. The CDR3 consists of 16 residues.

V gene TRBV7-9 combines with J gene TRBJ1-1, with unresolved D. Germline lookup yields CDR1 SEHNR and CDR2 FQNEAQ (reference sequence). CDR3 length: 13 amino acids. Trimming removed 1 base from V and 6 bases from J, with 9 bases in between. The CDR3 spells CASSLGAESEAFF. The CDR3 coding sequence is TGTGCCAGCAGCTTAGGAGCGGAGTCTGAAGCTTTCTTT.

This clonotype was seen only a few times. CDR3 in DNA: TGTGCCAGCAGTTTATCGGGTGGAGAGGATGGCTACACCTTC. Its protein product is CASSLSGGEDGYTF. This sequence joins TRBV12-3 or TRBV12-4 and TRBJ1-2; D uncertain. V lost 2 bases and J lost 6, with 13 bases in between. This CDR3 is 14 amino acids long.

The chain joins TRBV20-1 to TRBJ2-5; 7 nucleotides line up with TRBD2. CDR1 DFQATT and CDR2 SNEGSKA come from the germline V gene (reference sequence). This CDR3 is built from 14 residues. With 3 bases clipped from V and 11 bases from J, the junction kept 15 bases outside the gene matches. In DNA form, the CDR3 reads TGCAGTGCTAGGCTAGCGGCCGTTACCTACGTGCAGTACTTC. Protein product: CSARLAAVTYVQYF.

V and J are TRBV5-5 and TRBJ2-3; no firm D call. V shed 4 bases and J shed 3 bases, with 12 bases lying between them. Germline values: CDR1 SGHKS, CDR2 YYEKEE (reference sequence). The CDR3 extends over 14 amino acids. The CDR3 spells CASSLPPRTDTQYF. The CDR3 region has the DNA TGTGCCAGCAGCCTCCCGCCCCGGACAGATACGCAGTATTTT.

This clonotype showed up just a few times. CDR3 nucleotide sequence: TGTGCCAGCAGACAGGGGCTCATTCGGACAGATACGCAGTATTTT. This gives the protein CASRQGLIRTDTQYF. V gene TRBV7-2 combines with J gene TRBJ2-3; TRBD1 agrees at 7 bases. The CDR3 is 15 residues long. Germline trimming cut 6 bases from V and 3 bases from J; bases unmatched to any gene: 9. Germline CDR1 is SGHTA and CDR2 is FQGNSA.

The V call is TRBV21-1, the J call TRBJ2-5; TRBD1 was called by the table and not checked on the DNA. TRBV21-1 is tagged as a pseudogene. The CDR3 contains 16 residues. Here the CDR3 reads CASSKGNGQATREQYF. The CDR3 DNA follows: TGTGCCAGCAGCAAAGGAAACGGACAGGCGACGAGGGAGCAGTACTTC.

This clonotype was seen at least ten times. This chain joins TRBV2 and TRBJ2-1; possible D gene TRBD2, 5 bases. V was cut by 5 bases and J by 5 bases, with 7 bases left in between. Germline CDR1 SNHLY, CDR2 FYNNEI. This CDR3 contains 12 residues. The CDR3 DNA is TGTGCCAGCAGTCGGGGTAACAATGAGCAGTTCTTC. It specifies CASSRGNNEQFF.

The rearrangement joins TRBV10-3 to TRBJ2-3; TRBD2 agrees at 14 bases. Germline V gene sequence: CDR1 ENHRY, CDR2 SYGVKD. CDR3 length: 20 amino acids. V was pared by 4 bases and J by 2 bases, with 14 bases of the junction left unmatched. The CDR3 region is CAISGPGLAGDPASTDTQYF. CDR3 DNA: TGTGCCATCAGTGGGCCGGGACTAGCGGGGGACCCCGCATCCACAGATACGCAGTATTTT.

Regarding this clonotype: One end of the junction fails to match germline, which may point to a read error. The CDR3 region is CASSQAVTRVTDQLF. The CDR3 nucleotides are TGTGCCAGCAGCCAAGCCGTGACGAGAGTTACTGACCAGCTCTTC. The chain carries TRBV4-2 and TRBJ2-1, with D unresolved. Germline V CDR1 and CDR2: LGHNA, YNFKEQ. CDR3 length: 15 residues.

CDR3 sequence reads: CSARPGAALYGYTF. The DNA for the CDR3 is TGCAGTGCTAGACCGGGGGCAGCACTCTATGGCTACACCTTC. The chain is built from TRBV20-1 and TRBJ1-2; weak D call: TRBD1 (6 bases). The germline gives CDR1 DFQATT, CDR2 SNEGSKA (reference sequence). Trimming stripped 2 bases from V and 4 bases from J, with 14 bases between. The CDR3 is made up of 14 amino acids.

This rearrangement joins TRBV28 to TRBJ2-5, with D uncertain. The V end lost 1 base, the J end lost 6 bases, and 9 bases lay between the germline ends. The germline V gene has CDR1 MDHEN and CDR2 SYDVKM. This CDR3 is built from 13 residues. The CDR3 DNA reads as TGTGCCAGCAGTTTATCCGGGCCCCAGACCCAGTACTTC. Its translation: CASSLSGPQTQYF.